This is a list of T cell receptor beta chains from one sample in a study of blood T cell repertoires in COVID-19. TCRdb's table, derived via immunoSEQ multiplex PCR, lists solely in-frame clones and lacks some. The data contain some 280,000 clones, about 89% of them singletons. The specimen was peripheral blood. These receptors all stem from a woman aged 55-75 years with acute or convalescent COVID-19. CDR3s include the opening cysteine and the closing phenylalanine or tryptophan. The D gene is left open where the match is weak. Size is stated for part of the rows, as once, few or many counts, or as a class when the clone is expanded.

J gene	D gene	clone size	V gene	CDR3 DNA	CDR3 protein
TRBJ1-2	TRBD1	NA	TRBV4-2	TGTGCCAGCAGCCAAGATAGGTCCCGGACAGGGGTGAGCGGCTACACCTTC	CASSQDRSRTGVSGYTF
TRBJ1-1	NA	NA	TRBV28	TGTGCCAGCAGTTTATACAGGGACACTGAAGCTTTCTTT	CASSLYRDTEAFF
TRBJ2-1	TRBD1	NA	TRBV15	TGTGCCACCAGCAGAATGACAGGGGGCGTCCCGTACAATGAGCAGTTCTTC	CATSRMTGGVPYNEQFF
TRBJ2-7	NA	NA	TRBV7-2	TGTGCCAGCAGCCCTAAGGCCCGGCCCGCGGTTCAGGGAACCTACGAGCAGTACTTC	CASSPKARPAVQGTYEQYF
TRBJ2-7	TRBD1	NA	TRBV6-4	TGTGCCAGCAGTCCGAGACAGGGCGCCTACGAGCAGTACTTC	CASSPRQGAYEQYF
TRBJ2-2	TRBD2	NA	TRBV28	TGTGCCAGCATTATGATAGCGGGAGGGCCTGCCTATACCGGGGAGCTGTTTTTT	CASIMIAGGPAYTGELFF
TRBJ1-4	TRBD1	NA	TRBV6-6	TGTGCCAGCAGGACAGGGGACTACGAAAAACTGTTTTTT	CASRTGDYEKLFF
TRBJ1-5	NA	NA	TRBV29-1	TGCAGCGTCTTAGCCGACGGCCAGCCCCAGCATTTT	CSVLADGQPQHF
TRBJ1-1	NA	NA	TRBV5-1	TGCGCCAGCAGCCCCCTGGGGGGAAGGACTGAAGCTTTCTTT	CASSPLGGRTEAFF
TRBJ1-5	NA	NA	TRBV6-2/TRBV6-3	TGTGCCAGCAGTTACTCGGCAGGGAATCAGCCCCAGCATTTT	CASSYSAGNQPQHF
TRBJ2-5	NA	NA	TRBV12-3/TRBV12-4	TGTGCCAGCAGTTCCAACACCGAGACCCAGTACTTC	CASSSNTETQYF
TRBJ2-7	NA	NA	TRBV23-1	TGCGCCAGCATCTTTGGAGGGGACGAGCAGTACTTC	CASIFGGDEQYF
TRBJ1-1	NA	NA	TRBV7-9	TGTGCCAGCAGCCCCGTGGCGGGAACTGAAGCTTTCTTT	CASSPVAGTEAFF
TRBJ2-3	NA	NA	TRBV4-3	TGCGCCAGCAGCCAAGAGCCGGGAGATACGCAGTATTTT	CASSQEPGDTQYF
TRBJ2-1	NA	NA	TRBV24-1	TGTGCCACCAGTGGCAACGGGATAAACAATGAGCAGTTCTTC	CATSGNGINNEQFF
TRBJ2-2	NA	once	TRBV19	TGTGCCAGTAGTATGCTGGTGGCGGGTGCGAACACCGGGGAGCTGTTTTTT	CASSMLVAGANTGELFF
TRBJ1-5	TRBD1	NA	TRBV6-2/TRBV6-3	TGTGCCAGCACCCCCGGACAGGCCGTCAATCAGCCCCAGCATTTT	CASTPGQAVNQPQHF
TRBJ1-1	TRBD1	NA	TRBV27	TGTGCCAGCAGGGGGACAGGGTTTGGGAACACTGAAGCTTTCTTT	CASRGTGFGNTEAFF
TRBJ1-2	TRBD1	NA	TRBV6-2/TRBV6-3	TGTGCCAGCAGTAACCGGGACAGGGTCAACTATGGCTACACCTTC	CASSNRDRVNYGYTF
TRBJ2-1	NA	NA	TRBV11-1	TGTGCCAGCAGCAGCAGGGGCTACAATGCGCAGTTCTTC	CASSSRGYNAQFF
TRBJ2-2	TRBD1	NA	TRBV6-2/TRBV6-3	TGTGCCAGCAGTTACGGGACAGGGTCCACCGGGGAGCTGTTTTTT	CASSYGTGSTGELFF
TRBJ2-5	NA	NA	TRBV6-2/TRBV6-3	TGTGCCAGCAGTTACTCGAGATCGAGTTACCAAGAGACCCAGTACTTC	CASSYSRSSYQETQYF
TRBJ2-5	NA	NA	TRBV25-1	TGTGCCAGCAGTGCGAGGAACCAAGAGACCCAGTACTTC	CASSARNQETQYF
TRBJ2-1	NA	NA	TRBV28	TGTGCCAGCAGTTCTCCCGGGACTCGCTCCTACAATGAGCAGTTCTTC	CASSSPGTRSYNEQFF
TRBJ2-2	TRBD2	NA	TRBV13	TGTGCCAGCAGCTTAGGAGCGGGAGGACCCGGGGAGCTGTTTTTT	CASSLGAGGPGELFF
TRBJ1-2	NA	NA	TRBV5-1	TGCGCCAGCAGCTTGAGCCGAGAGGGTGGCTACACCTTC	CASSLSREGGYTF
TRBJ2-2	TRBD2	NA	TRBV3-1/TRBV3-2	TGTGCCAGCAGCCAAGAGCGGACTAGCTCGGCCGGGGAGCTGTTTTTT	CASSQERTSSAGELFF
TRBJ1-5	TRBD1	NA	TRBV5-4	TGTGCCAGCAGCAGGGGGACAGAGCCTAATCAGCCCCAGCATTTT	CASSRGTEPNQPQHF
TRBJ2-5	NA	once	TRBV19	TGTGCCAGTAGTCCGACGGGGCAAGAGACCCAGTACTTC	CASSPTGQETQYF
TRBJ2-2	TRBD2	NA	TRBV28	TGTGCCAGCAGTCCTCATTGGGCGGGGGGCTTCAACACCGGGGAGCTGTTTTTT	CASSPHWAGGFNTGELFF
TRBJ1-1	TRBD1	few	TRBV29-1	TGCAGCGTTCAGGGTACCGGTGGACAGGGGGTTTCGATGAACACTGAAGCTTTCTTT	CSVQGTGGQGVSMNTEAFF
TRBJ2-3	TRBD2	NA	TRBV27	TGTGCCAGCAGTAATCTAGCGGAGAGGGATACGCAGTATTTT	CASSNLAERDTQYF
TRBJ2-2	NA	NA	TRBV29-1	TGCAGCGTTGGCATAGTCAACACCGGGGAGCTGTTTTTT	CSVGIVNTGELFF
TRBJ2-5	TRBD1	NA	TRBV15	TGTGCCACCAGCAGAGATTGGACAGGGGACATCTACCAAGAGACCCAGTACTTC	CATSRDWTGDIYQETQYF
TRBJ2-3	TRBD1	NA	TRBV7-2	TGTGCCAGCAGGCCTACAGGGGGACGCACAGATACGCAGTATTTT	CASRPTGGRTDTQYF
TRBJ2-3	TRBD2	few	TRBV7-9	TGTGCCAGCAGCCTAGGACTAGCGGTCACAGATACGCAGTATTTT	CASSLGLAVTDTQYF
TRBJ2-1	TRBD2	NA	TRBV18	TGTGCCAGCTCCGGGACTAGCGGGAACAATGAGCAGTTCTTC	CASSGTSGNNEQFF
TRBJ2-1	NA	NA	TRBV4-2	TGTGCCAGCAGCCCGGGAGCAAGGAATGAGCAGTTCTTC	CASSPGARNEQFF
TRBJ2-1	TRBD2	NA	TRBV7-6	TGTGCCAGCAACCCCAGCGGGGGGGCATACAATGAGCAGTTCTTC	CASNPSGGAYNEQFF
TRBJ1-6	NA	NA	TRBV19	TGTGCCAGTAGTATCCGGAGGACCGATAATTCACCCCTCCACTTT	CASSIRRTDNSPLHF
TRBJ1-5	NA	NA	TRBV5-1	TGCGCCAGCAGCTTGGACGGGGGACCGGGTCAGCCCCAGCATTTT	CASSLDGGPGQPQHF
TRBJ2-3	NA	NA	TRBV16	TGTGCCAGCAGCCCCCGGAGGGGGTTGCGGGAGAGCACAGATACGCAGTATTTT	CASSPRRGLRESTDTQYF
TRBJ2-6	NA	NA	TRBV6-2/TRBV6-3	TGTGCCAGCAGTTACCTACGAGAGGCCAACGTCCTGACTTTC	CASSYLREANVLTF
TRBJ1-6	TRBD1	NA	TRBV12-5	TGTGCTAGTGGAACTCCGGGACAGGGGGCGAGACCCCTCCACTTT	CASGTPGQGARPLHF
TRBJ2-2	NA	NA	TRBV18	TGTGCCAGCTCACCTCGGGCCGTGGTAGGGGACACCGGGGAGCTGTTTTTT	CASSPRAVVGDTGELFF